This T cell receptor (beta chain) was profiled in a study of post-analysis software for immune sequencing data. At the level of the study: Recorded disease courses covered relapsing-remitting, secondary progressive and progressive-relapsing multiple sclerosis. Some patients had no subtype annotation.

Trimming pared 0 bases from V and 6 bases from J, leaving 6 bases between. CDR3 length: 11 amino acids. Germline values: CDR1 SQVTM, CDR2 ANQGSEA. Overall study findings and caveats: Patients with multiple sclerosis recorded significantly lower normalized Chao1 diversity than controls, the study found. Controls had lower frequencies than patients of a few TRBV segments, which included TRBV5-6, TRBV5-1 and TRBV20-1.

This clonotype appeared many times. Its antigen is not identified. cDNA libraries of TCR beta carried unique molecular identifiers. Input of about 0.95 to 10 million T cells yielded roughly 530,000 cDNA molecules. TCRdb independently ran MiXCR on the PCR reads; one entry per CDR3 protein. The sample has about 170,000 distinct CDR3 sequences, 30% seen once. The chain couples TRBV29-1 to TRBJ2-7; D unresolved. The clonotype comes from a girl between 5 and 17 years old with multiple sclerosis. Input material: blood. The CDR3 reads CSVEDRIEQYF. The CDR3 DNA reads as TGCAGCGTTGAAGATCGTATCGAGCAGTACTTC.